Sequencing of this TCR beta chain was carried out in a study of Ad26.COV2.S vaccination and SARS-CoV-2 variants. Background on the study: Ad26.COV2.S was injected intramuscularly once or twice, 56 days apart. Regarding the study as a whole: Spike-specific CD8+ and CD4+ T cell responses reportedly showed substantial breadth after vaccination.

Worth noting for this clone: Its antigen remains unidentified.

Treatment of the sample: roughly 20 received Ad26.COV2.S at low or high dose, single or two shots; roughly five received placebo; per-sample allocation not given. The investigators took samples on day 63 after the first vaccine or placebo injection. The donor's status was that of an adult aged 18-55 years in Boston. The CDR3 is 12 residues long. CDR1 is MNHEY, CDR2 SMNVEV, per germline (reference sequence). V shed 8 bases and J shed 10 bases, with 15 bases lying between them. Libraries were prepared by immunoSEQ multiplex PCR; TCRdb keeps only in-frame clonotypes and omits some of them. The sample contains over 450,000 clones, roughly nine tenths of which appear only once.

This TCR was recovered from a person between 18 and 65 years old who received the Ad26.COV2.S COVID-19 vaccine or a placebo. The starting material was peripheral blood, obtained in a trial of Ad26.COV2.S vaccine versus placebo. This sequence joins TRBV27 and TRBJ2-1, with D uncertain. The CDR3 nucleotides are TGTGCCAGCGGACCTATACATCTCGAGCAGTTCTTC. Encoded protein: CASGPIHLEQFF.